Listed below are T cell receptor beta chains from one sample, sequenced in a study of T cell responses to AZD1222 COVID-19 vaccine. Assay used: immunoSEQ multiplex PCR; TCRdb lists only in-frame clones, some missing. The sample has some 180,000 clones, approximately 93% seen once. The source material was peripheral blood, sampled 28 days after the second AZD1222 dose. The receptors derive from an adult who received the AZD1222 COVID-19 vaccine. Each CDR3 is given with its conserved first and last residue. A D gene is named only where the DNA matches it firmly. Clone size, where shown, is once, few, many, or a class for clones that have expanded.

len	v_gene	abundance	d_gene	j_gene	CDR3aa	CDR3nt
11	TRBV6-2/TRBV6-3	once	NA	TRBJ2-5	CASSYGDDQYF	TGTGCCAGCAGTTATGGCGACGACCAGTACTTC
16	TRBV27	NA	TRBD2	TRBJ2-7	CASRAGTSDSSYEQYF	TGTGCCAGCAGAGCCGGGACTAGCGATAGCTCCTACGAGCAGTACTTC
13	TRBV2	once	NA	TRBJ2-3	CATEAQRTDTQYF	TGTGCCACCGAGGCCCAACGCACAGATACGCAGTATTTT
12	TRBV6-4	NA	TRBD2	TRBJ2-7	CARGRASYEQYF	TGTGCCAGGGGGAGGGCGTCCTACGAGCAGTACTTC
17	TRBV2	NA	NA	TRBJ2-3	CASSERGQWTSTDTQYF	TGTGCCAGCAGTGAACGGGGGCAGTGGACTAGCACAGATACGCAGTATTTT
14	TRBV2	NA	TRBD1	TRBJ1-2	CASSITGGNFGYTF	TGTGCCAGCAGTATAACAGGGGGCAACTTTGGCTACACCTTC
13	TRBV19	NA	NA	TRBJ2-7	CASSASSSYEQYF	TGTGCCAGTAGTGCAAGTTCCTCCTACGAGCAGTACTTC
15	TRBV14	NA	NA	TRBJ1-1	CASSQDHSPGTEAFF	TGTGCCAGCAGCCAAGACCACAGTCCCGGCACTGAAGCTTTCTTT
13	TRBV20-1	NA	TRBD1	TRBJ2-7	CSASGQGPPLQYF	TGCAGTGCTAGTGGACAGGGTCCCCCCTTGCAGTACTTC
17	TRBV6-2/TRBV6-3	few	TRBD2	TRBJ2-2	CASSYYRRREQTGELFF	TGTGCCAGCAGTTATTATCGTCGGCGGGAGCAAACCGGGGAGCTGTTTTTT
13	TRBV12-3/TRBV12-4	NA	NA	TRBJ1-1	CASSLEWNTEAFF	TGTGCCAGCAGTTTAGAGTGGAACACTGAAGCTTTCTTT
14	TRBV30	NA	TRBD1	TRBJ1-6	CAWSRDRVNSPLHF	TGTGCCTGGAGCCGGGACAGGGTTAATTCACCCCTCCACTTT
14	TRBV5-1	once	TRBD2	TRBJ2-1	CASRRTSDQNEQFF	TGCGCCAGCAGACGAACTAGCGACCAGAATGAGCAGTTCTTC
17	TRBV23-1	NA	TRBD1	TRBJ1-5	CASTPGGALCRNQPQHF	TGCGCCAGCACCCCAGGGGGAGCCCTTTGTAGGAATCAGCCCCAGCATTTT
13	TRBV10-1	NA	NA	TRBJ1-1	CASSESRATEAFF	TGCGCCAGCAGTGAGTCCCGAGCCACTGAAGCTTTCTTT
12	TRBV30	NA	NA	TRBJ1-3	CAWNSNPPTIYF	TGTGCCTGGAACTCTAATCCCCCGACCATATATTTT
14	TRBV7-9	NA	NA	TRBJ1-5	CASGRAGNNQPQHF	TGTGCCAGCGGTCGGGCCGGCAACAATCAGCCCCAGCATTTT
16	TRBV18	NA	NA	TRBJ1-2	CASSPQAGYQSYGYTF	TGTGCCAGCTCACCACAGGCAGGGTACCAATCCTATGGCTACACCTTC
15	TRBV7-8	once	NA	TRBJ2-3	CASSLYRAGTDTQYF	TGTGCCAGCAGCTTATACAGAGCGGGCACAGATACGCAGTATTTT
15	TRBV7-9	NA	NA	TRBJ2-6	CATKPGLSWANVLTF	TGTGCCACCAAACCAGGTCTGAGTTGGGCCAACGTCCTGACTTTC
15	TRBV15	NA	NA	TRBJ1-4	CATSKQGRGNEKLFF	TGTGCCACCAGCAAACAGGGCAGGGGTAATGAAAAACTGTTTTTT
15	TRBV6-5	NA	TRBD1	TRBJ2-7	CASSYSAGGSYEQYF	TGTGCCAGCAGTTACTCGGCAGGGGGCTCCTACGAGCAGTACTTC
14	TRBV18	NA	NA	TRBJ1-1	CASSRGHKTGEAFF	TGTGCCAGCTCACGTGGGCATAAGACAGGAGAAGCTTTCTTT
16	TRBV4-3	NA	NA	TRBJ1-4	CASSQGPAGGFGKLFF	TGCGCCAGCAGCCAAGGCCCGGCGGGGGGATTTGGAAAACTGTTTTTT
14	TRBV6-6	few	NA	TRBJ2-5	CASSHTLLMETQYF	TGTGCCAGCAGCCACACCCTCCTTATGGAGACCCAGTACTTC
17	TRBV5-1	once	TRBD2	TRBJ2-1	CASSFRLAGSSYNEQFF	TGCGCCAGCAGCTTCAGACTAGCGGGAAGCTCCTACAATGAGCAGTTCTTC
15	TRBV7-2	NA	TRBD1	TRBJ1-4	CASSFQGAANEKLFF	TGTGCCAGCAGCTTCCAGGGGGCGGCTAATGAAAAACTGTTTTTT
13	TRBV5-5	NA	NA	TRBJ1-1	CASSSGLDTEAFF	TGTGCCAGCAGCTCCGGCCTAGACACTGAAGCTTTCTTT
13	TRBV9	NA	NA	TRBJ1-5	CASSVDLRGPQHF	TGTGCCAGCAGCGTAGACCTCCGGGGGCCCCAGCATTTT
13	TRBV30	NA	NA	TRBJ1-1	CAWSGGLDTEAFF	TGTGCCTGGAGTGGAGGGCTTGACACTGAAGCTTTCTTT
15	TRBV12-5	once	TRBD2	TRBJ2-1	CASGLAPSGKYEQFF	TGTGCTAGTGGTTTGGCCCCTAGCGGGAAGTATGAGCAGTTCTTC
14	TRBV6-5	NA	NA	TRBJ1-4	CASSLGGSNEKLFF	TGTGCCAGCAGCCTGGGGGGATCTAATGAAAAACTGTTTTTT
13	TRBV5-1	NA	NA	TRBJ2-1	CASSLLPANEQFF	TGCGCCAGCAGCTTGTTGCCAGCGAATGAGCAGTTCTTC
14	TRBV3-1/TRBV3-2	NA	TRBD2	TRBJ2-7	CASSQAGLGVEQYF	TGTGCCAGCAGCCAAGCGGGACTAGGCGTCGAGCAGTACTTC
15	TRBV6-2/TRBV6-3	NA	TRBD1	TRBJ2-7	CASSSHGTGGHEQYF	TGTGCCAGCAGTTCCCATGGGACAGGGGGACACGAGCAGTACTTC
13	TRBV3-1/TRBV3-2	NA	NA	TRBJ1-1	CASSQGGVTEAFF	TGTGCCAGCAGCCAAGGGGGCGTCACTGAAGCTTTCTTT
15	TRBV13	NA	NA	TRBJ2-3	CATRAVVASTDTQYF	TGTGCCACCAGGGCCGTCGTAGCTAGCACAGATACGCAGTATTTT
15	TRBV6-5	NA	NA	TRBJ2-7	CASSYSGTLYNEQYF	TGTGCCAGCAGTTACTCCGGGACATTGTACAACGAGCAGTACTTC
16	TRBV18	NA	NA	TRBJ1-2	CASSPDLAVDANSYTF	TGTGCCAGCTCACCTGACCTGGCCGTAGACGCAAATAGCTACACCTTC
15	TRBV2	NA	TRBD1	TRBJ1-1	CASRRQGALDTEAFF	TGTGCCAGCAGACGACAGGGGGCGTTGGACACTGAAGCTTTCTTT
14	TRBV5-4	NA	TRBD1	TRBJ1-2	CASSRSTGDYGYTF	TGTGCCAGCAGCCGGTCGACAGGGGACTATGGCTACACCTTC
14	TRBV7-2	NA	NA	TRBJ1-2	CASSLLQGASGYTF	TGTGCCAGCAGCCTATTACAGGGTGCTAGCGGCTACACCTTC
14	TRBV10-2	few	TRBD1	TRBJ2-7	CASKPVGQSYEQYF	TGCGCCAGTAAGCCAGTGGGACAGTCCTACGAGCAGTACTTC
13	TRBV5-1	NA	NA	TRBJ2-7	CASSSGSTGEQYF	TGCGCCAGCAGCTCTGGTAGCACCGGCGAGCAGTACTTC